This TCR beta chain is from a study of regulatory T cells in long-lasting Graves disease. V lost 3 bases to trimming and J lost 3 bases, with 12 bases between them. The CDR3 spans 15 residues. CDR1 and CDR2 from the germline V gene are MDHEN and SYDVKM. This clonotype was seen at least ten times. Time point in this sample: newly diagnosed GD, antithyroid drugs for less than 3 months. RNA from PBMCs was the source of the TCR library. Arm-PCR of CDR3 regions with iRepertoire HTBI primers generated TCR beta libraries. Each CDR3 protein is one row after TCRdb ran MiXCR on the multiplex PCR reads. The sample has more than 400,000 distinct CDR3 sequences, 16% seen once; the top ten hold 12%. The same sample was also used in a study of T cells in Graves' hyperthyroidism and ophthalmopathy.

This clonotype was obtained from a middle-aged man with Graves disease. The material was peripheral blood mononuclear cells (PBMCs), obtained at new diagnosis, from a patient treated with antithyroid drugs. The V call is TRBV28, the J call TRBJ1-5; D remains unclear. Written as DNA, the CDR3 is TGTGCCAGCAGTTTCCCCGACGCGACCAATCAGCCCCAGCATTTT. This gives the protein CASSFPDATNQPQHF. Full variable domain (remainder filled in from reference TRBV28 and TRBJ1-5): DVKVTQSSRYLVKRTGEKVFLECVQDMDHENMFWYRQDPGLGLRLIYFSYDVKMKEKGDIPEGYSVSREKKERFSLILESASTNQTSMYLCASSFPDATNQPQHFGDGTRLSIL.